In its sample, the clone carrying this TCR beta chain was seen once. It was during active infection that Seattle patients were enrolled and then longitudinally followed. Profiling relied on immunoSEQ multiplex PCR, and the TCRdb table lists in-frame clones only, not all of them. The table records 300,000 to 400,000 clones, approximately 88% of them present only once. This CDR3 region has 15 residues. Germline V gives CDR1 KGHDR, CDR2 SFDVKD. Germline trimming cut 4 bases from V and 3 bases from J; bases unmatched to any gene: 5. The sample is drawn from a study of blood T cell repertoires in COVID-19. Study-wide background: Researchers got acute and convalescent COVID-19 samples from the United States, Italy and Spain. Sample material is recorded as cDNA or gDNA derived from T cells, B-cell-depleted T cells, or PBMCs.

The receptor comes from a young man with COVID-19, enrolled during active disease. Sequenced material: peripheral blood. The chain joins TRBV24-1 to TRBJ2-7, with 10 bases that match TRBD1. CDR3 coding DNA: TGTGCCACCAGTGACCCAGGGACAGGGGTCTACGAGCAGTACTTC. Amino acid sequence: CATSDPGTGVYEQYF.